Listed below are T cell receptor beta chains from one sample, sequenced in a study of blood T cell repertoires in COVID-19. Method: immunoSEQ multiplex PCR; TCRdb's copy keeps in-frame clones and lacks some. The sample has about 150,000 clones, over 60% seen once; the top ten hold approximately 15%. The specimen was peripheral blood. The receptors stem from a man aged 50-59 years with acute or convalescent COVID-19. The CDR3 runs from the conserved cysteine through the conserved F or W. A D gene is named only where the DNA matches it firmly. Some rows have no size entry. The others give once, few or many, or a class for an expanded clone.

j_call: TRBJ1-1; d_call: -; v_call: TRBV10-3; clone_size: -; cdr3_aa: CAISDGESGYTEAFF; cdr3_nt: TGTGCCATCAGTGACGGTGAGTCGGGATACACTGAAGCTTTCTTT
j_call: TRBJ1-5; d_call: TRBD1; v_call: TRBV6-6; clone_size: -; cdr3_aa: CASRHAGGKDQPQHF; cdr3_nt: TGTGCCAGCAGACACGCAGGGGGCAAGGATCAGCCCCAGCATTTT
j_call: TRBJ1-2; d_call: TRBD1; v_call: TRBV9; clone_size: -; cdr3_aa: CASSEPGQGVSHYGYTF; cdr3_nt: TGTGCCAGCAGCGAGCCGGGACAGGGGGTTTCCCACTATGGCTACACCTTC
j_call: TRBJ2-5; d_call: TRBD2; v_call: TRBV30; clone_size: -; cdr3_aa: CAWRRLAGGKETQYF; cdr3_nt: TGTGCCTGGAGGAGATTAGCGGGGGGGAAAGAGACCCAGTACTTC
j_call: TRBJ2-1; d_call: TRBD2; v_call: TRBV10-2; clone_size: -; cdr3_aa: CASSEVRSGGASEQFF; cdr3_nt: TGCGCCAGCAGTGAAGTAAGGAGCGGGGGGGCCTCTGAGCAGTTCTTC
j_call: TRBJ2-2; d_call: -; v_call: TRBV20-1; clone_size: -; cdr3_aa: CSATGTGELFF; cdr3_nt: TGCAGTGCTACCGGCACCGGGGAGCTGTTTTTT
j_call: TRBJ1-1; d_call: -; v_call: TRBV2; clone_size: once; cdr3_aa: CASTQGEGTEAFF; cdr3_nt: TGTGCCAGCACTCAGGGTGAAGGCACTGAAGCTTTCTTT
j_call: TRBJ2-2; d_call: -; v_call: TRBV5-1; clone_size: -; cdr3_aa: CASSFASGTTTGELFF; cdr3_nt: TGCGCCAGCAGCTTTGCGTCCGGGACAACCACCGGGGAGCTGTTTTTT
j_call: TRBJ1-5; d_call: -; v_call: TRBV19; clone_size: -; cdr3_aa: CASRYIVNQPQHF; cdr3_nt: TGTGCCAGTAGATATATAGTCAATCAGCCCCAGCATTTT
j_call: TRBJ2-1; d_call: TRBD2; v_call: TRBV30; clone_size: -; cdr3_aa: CAWSVQGLAVGNEQFF; cdr3_nt: TGTGCCTGGAGTGTACAAGGACTAGCTGTGGGCAATGAGCAGTTCTTC
j_call: TRBJ2-3; d_call: TRBD1; v_call: TRBV6-4; clone_size: -; cdr3_aa: CASSIRTGEADTQYF; cdr3_nt: TGTGCCAGCAGTATCCGGACAGGGGAGGCAGATACGCAGTATTTT
j_call: TRBJ2-3; d_call: TRBD2; v_call: TRBV5-1; clone_size: -; cdr3_aa: CASSSGLAGVSTDTQYF; cdr3_nt: TGCGCCAGCAGCTCGGGACTAGCGGGGGTTAGCACAGATACGCAGTATTTT
j_call: TRBJ2-3; d_call: TRBD2; v_call: TRBV4-1; clone_size: -; cdr3_aa: CASSQGTSGGPGDTQYF; cdr3_nt: TGCGCCAGCAGCCAAGGGACCAGCGGGGGGCCAGGGGATACGCAGTATTTT
j_call: TRBJ2-7; d_call: -; v_call: TRBV6-5; clone_size: -; cdr3_aa: CASSLRVGEQYF; cdr3_nt: TGTGCCAGCAGCCTACGAGTCGGGGAGCAGTACTTC
j_call: TRBJ2-5; d_call: -; v_call: TRBV2; clone_size: -; cdr3_aa: CASSGDFQETQYF; cdr3_nt: TGTGCCAGCAGTGGGGACTTCCAAGAGACCCAGTACTTC
j_call: TRBJ1-2; d_call: -; v_call: TRBV5-1; clone_size: -; cdr3_aa: CASSLVEGSDYTF; cdr3_nt: TGCGCCAGCAGCTTGGTGGAGGGCTCCGACTACACCTTC
j_call: TRBJ1-1; d_call: -; v_call: TRBV6-1; clone_size: -; cdr3_aa: CASSEARRGTEAFF; cdr3_nt: TGTGCCAGCAGTGAAGCCCGCCGCGGCACTGAAGCTTTCTTT
j_call: TRBJ2-2; d_call: -; v_call: TRBV5-1; clone_size: -; cdr3_aa: CASSLAGKETGELFF; cdr3_nt: TGCGCCAGCAGCTTGGCAGGAAAAGAGACCGGGGAGCTGTTTTTT
j_call: TRBJ2-1; d_call: TRBD1; v_call: TRBV24-1; clone_size: -; cdr3_aa: CATSEFSGTGMFF; cdr3_nt: TGTGCCACCAGTGAGTTTTCCGGGACAGGGATGTTCTTC
j_call: TRBJ2-2; d_call: TRBD2; v_call: TRBV7-6; clone_size: -; cdr3_aa: CASSLDGGANTGELFF; cdr3_nt: TGTGCCAGCAGCTTAGACGGGGGGGCTAACACCGGGGAGCTGTTTTTT
j_call: TRBJ2-1; d_call: -; v_call: TRBV7-2; clone_size: few; cdr3_aa: CASSFASRGQFF; cdr3_nt: TGTGCCAGCAGCTTCGCTAGTAGGGGGCAGTTCTTC
j_call: TRBJ2-5; d_call: -; v_call: TRBV29-1; clone_size: once; cdr3_aa: CSVEGRVAEGEAQYF; cdr3_nt: TGCAGCGTTGAAGGTCGGGTAGCCGAAGGGGAGGCCCAGTACTTC
j_call: TRBJ2-1; d_call: TRBD2; v_call: TRBV5-1; clone_size: -; cdr3_aa: CASSGTSGENEQFF; cdr3_nt: TGCGCCAGCTCAGGGACTAGCGGTGAGAATGAGCAGTTCTTC
j_call: TRBJ1-6; d_call: TRBD1; v_call: TRBV6-5; clone_size: -; cdr3_aa: CASNPRQGRSPLHF; cdr3_nt: TGTGCCAGCAATCCGAGACAGGGTCGATCACCCCTCCACTTT
j_call: TRBJ1-6; d_call: -; v_call: TRBV6-5; clone_size: -; cdr3_aa: CASSWTGVNSPLHF; cdr3_nt: TGTGCCAGCAGTTGGACGGGGGTTAATTCACCCCTCCACTTT
j_call: TRBJ1-4; d_call: -; v_call: TRBV18; clone_size: few; cdr3_aa: CASSPRTSYRIGNEKLFF; cdr3_nt: TGTGCCAGCTCACCACGGACGTCCTACAGGATCGGTAATGAAAAACTGTTTTTT